Listed below are T cell receptor beta chains from one sample, sequenced in a study of T cell responses to AZD1222 COVID-19 vaccine. Repertoires were generated with immunoSEQ multiplex PCR, while TCRdb's copy carries only in-frame clones and drops some. Among some 120,000 clones listed, roughly 90% were seen once. The sequencing used peripheral blood, collected on day 0 of AZD1222 vaccination. The receptors stem from an adult in good health. CDR3s include the opening cysteine and the closing phenylalanine or tryptophan. D genes are given only for firm matches. Some rows mark clone size as missing; the rest say once, few, many or name a class of expanded clone.

d_call: .
clone_size: .
j_call: TRBJ1-1
v_call: TRBV18
cdr3_nt: TGTGCCAGCTCACCGACGGGGGCTGGCACTGAAGCTTTCTTT
cdr3_aa: CASSPTGAGTEAFF

d_call: .
clone_size: .
j_call: TRBJ2-7
v_call: TRBV7-2
cdr3_nt: TGTGCCAGCAGCTTGTCCACGGGGTCCTACGAGCAGTACTTC
cdr3_aa: CASSLSTGSYEQYF

d_call: .
clone_size: .
j_call: TRBJ1-6
v_call: TRBV30
cdr3_nt: TGTGCCTGGAGCCTCCCAACCAGGGGTTCACCCCTCCACTTT
cdr3_aa: CAWSLPTRGSPLHF

d_call: .
clone_size: few
j_call: TRBJ1-1
v_call: TRBV5-1
cdr3_nt: TGCGCCAGCAGCTGGGACTCCGTTGGACTGATGAACACTGAAGCTTTCTTT
cdr3_aa: CASSWDSVGLMNTEAFF

d_call: TRBD1
clone_size: .
j_call: TRBJ1-5
v_call: TRBV12-3/TRBV12-4
cdr3_nt: TGTGCCAGCAGCGGACAGGTCACTCAGCCCCAGCATTTT
cdr3_aa: CASSGQVTQPQHF

d_call: TRBD1
clone_size: .
j_call: TRBJ1-4
v_call: TRBV27
cdr3_nt: TGTGCCAGCATGTTTAGTTTCCCGCGACAGGGGAAGGGGAGTATTAATGAAAAACTGTTTTTT
cdr3_aa: CASMFSFPRQGKGSINEKLFF

d_call: .
clone_size: few
j_call: TRBJ2-1
v_call: TRBV6-1
cdr3_nt: TGTGCCAGCAGTGAATGGGTCCTACTCGGTAGGGGCAACAATGAGCAGTTCTTC
cdr3_aa: CASSEWVLLGRGNNEQFF

d_call: .
clone_size: few
j_call: TRBJ1-5
v_call: TRBV7-9
cdr3_nt: TGTGCCAGCAGCCCAGACGGGGGAATTAAGCCCCAGCATTTT
cdr3_aa: CASSPDGGIKPQHF

d_call: .
clone_size: .
j_call: TRBJ2-7
v_call: TRBV7-2
cdr3_nt: TGTGCCAGCAGCCCTGTCCGGGACTCCAGCGAGCAGTACTTC
cdr3_aa: CASSPVRDSSEQYF

d_call: .
clone_size: .
j_call: TRBJ2-7
v_call: TRBV29-1
cdr3_nt: TGCAGCGTCGCAGGGCCTGGCGAGCAGTACTTC
cdr3_aa: CSVAGPGEQYF

d_call: .
clone_size: .
j_call: TRBJ1-1
v_call: TRBV28
cdr3_nt: TGTGCCAGCCCCGGGCCGAACACTGAAGCTTTCTTT
cdr3_aa: CASPGPNTEAFF